This record covers a single TCR beta chain. Its target is not known. The entry originates in a study of early T cells in non-severe SARS-CoV-2 infection. Study-level background: Chains stayed unpaired after sequencing of bulk RNA from unsorted whole blood. General observations from the study: Private and CD4 specificities were missed by VDJdb matching, which favored anti-spike CD8 responses.

The CDR3 runs to 14 residues. CDR1 is SGDLS and CDR2 is YYNGEE in the germline V gene. With 4 bases clipped from V and 2 bases from J, the junction kept 6 bases outside the gene matches. The TCR library protocol was used to attach unique molecular identifiers. These identifiers were attached to individual cDNA molecules. TCRdb analysed the 5' RACE reads with MiXCR anew, one entry per CDR3 protein. Here the sample spans about 80,000 distinct CDR3 sequences, around 12% being singletons. Specimen: whole blood, collected at baseline. The chain carries TRBV9 and TRBJ2-7; 7 bases agree with TRBD1. This clonotype was obtained from an adult who was a healthcare worker with PCR-confirmed SARS-CoV-2 infection or an uninfected control (not recorded which). The donor label of this sample is uncertain. The CDR3 region is CASSPRDSTYEQYF. The CDR3 region has the DNA TGTGCCAGCAGCCCCCGGGACAGCACCTACGAGCAGTACTTC.